The 32 T cell receptor beta chains below were found in one sample sequenced in a study of cytotoxic CD8 clonotypes in ibrutinib-treated CLL (dated by TCRdb to the early 2020s). To prepare the library, the immunoSEQ multiplex PCR assay was applied. TCRdb mirrors the immuneACCESS table, restricted to in-frame sequences. Some clones are absent from its copies; in checked studies, under half trace to an unresolved V gene, and the reason for the others is unknown. The sample data list some 92,000 clones, and about 74% of these were observed just once. The ten largest account for just under 25% of the sample. Taken with the paper, the label for time point translates to: around 2 years on ibrutinib. The sequenced sample was PBMCs, obtained after 24 months of ibrutinib treatment. Receptors were obtained from a human donor with chronic lymphocytic leukemia.

This chain joins TRBV30 and TRBJ2-1; D is undetermined. Germline CDR1 is GTSNPN and CDR2 is SVGIG (reference sequence). The CDR3 consists of 13 residues. The V gene lost 3 bases and the J gene lost 4 bases, with 10 bases spanning the gap. The CDR3 spells CAWRERFYNEQFF. The CDR3 region has the DNA TGTGCCTGGAGGGAACGATTTTACAATGAGCAGTTCTTC.

This sequence joins TRBV6-1 and TRBJ2-5; a possible D gene is TRBD2 (7 bases). Trimming pared 2 bases from V and 7 bases from J, leaving 20 bases between. The CDR3 loop spans 16 amino acids. The germline V gene encodes CDR1 MNHNS and CDR2 SASEGT. CDR3 DNA: TGTGCCAGCAGTGAATATCATGGGGGCGGGAGCGGGACCCAGTACTTC. Translating it yields CASSEYHGGGSGTQYF.

Here the CDR3 reads CASSTLGGTNEKLFF. CDR3 sequence (DNA): TGTGCCAGCAGTACGCTAGGGGGGACTAATGAAAAACTGTTTTTT. The chain couples TRBV27 to TRBJ1-4; maybe TRBD1 (6 bases). The CDR3 is 15 residues long. V lost 5 bases and J lost 2, with 12 bases in between. Germline V gene lookup returns CDR1 MNHEY and CDR2 SMNVEV (reference sequence).

The chain joins TRBV11-2 to TRBJ1-6; no clear D gene. V was shortened by 1 base and J by 7 bases, with 8 bases between the two germline ends. The CDR3 runs 14 residues. The germline CDR1 and CDR2 sequences are SGHAT and FQNNGV. The chain's CDR3 is CASSLVSLNSPLHF. The CDR3, as DNA: TGTGCCAGCAGCTTAGTCTCCCTAAATTCACCCCTCCACTTT.

V gene TRBV6-1 combines with J gene TRBJ1-1, with TRBD1 matching over 11 bases. After removal of 7 bases from V and 4 bases from J, the junction contained 5 bases not matched to a gene. The CDR3 is 14 amino acids. The V gene's germline CDR1 is MNHNS and CDR2 SASEGT. The CDR3 here is CASKEGTGGTEAFF. The CDR3 nucleotides are TGTGCCAGCAAGGAGGGGACAGGGGGCACTGAAGCTTTCTTT.

For the CDR3, the DNA is TGTGCCAGCAGTGATAACGGGGGGGCCTGGAAATTCACTGAAGCTTTCTTT. It encodes CASSDNGGAWKFTEAFF. The chain recombines TRBV6-4 with TRBJ1-1; D perhaps matches TRBD1 (6 bases). V lost 3 bases and J 4 bases, leaving 21 bases between the germline ends. The CDR3 covers 17 residues. In germline, CDR1 is MRHNA, CDR2 SNTAGT.

This rearrangement joins TRBV21-1 to TRBJ2-7; no DNA check was done on the table's D call, TRBD1. TRBV21-1 counts as a pseudogene. There are 15 residues in the CDR3. CDR3 residues: CASSKEGQGAGEQYF. Written as DNA, the CDR3 is TGTGCCAGCAGCAAAGAAGGGCAGGGGGCAGGCGAGCAGTACTTC.

The chain joins TRBV4-2 to TRBJ2-1, with TRBD2 identical over 8 bases. Trimming at V came to 0 bases and at J to 4 bases, leaving 11 bases not matched to a gene. Germline V gene data show CDR1 as LGHNA and CDR2 as YNFKEQ. The CDR3 length is 18 residues. The CDR3 DNA is TGTGCCAGCAGCCAAGATGCGAGGGGCGGGGGGCTATACAATGAGCAGTTCTTC. It yields the protein CASSQDARGGGLYNEQFF.

This rearrangement joins TRBV5-1 to TRBJ2-3; 7 positions match TRBD2. Germline loops: CDR1 SGHRS, CDR2 YFSETQ. This CDR3 spans 17 amino acids. V shed 1 base, J shed 3 bases, and the junction held 11 bases outside the gene matches. The CDR3 DNA reads TGCGCCAGCAGCTTGATAGCGGGCCCAGGAGATACAGATACGCAGTATTTT. Amino acids: CASSLIAGPGDTDTQYF.

The chain combines TRBV4-2 with TRBJ2-3, with 7 bases that match TRBD2. CDR3 length: 17 residues. The V gene end was trimmed by 0 bases and the J gene end by 1 base; junction bases not matched to a gene: 7. CDR1 is LGHNA and CDR2 is YNFKEQ in the germline V gene. The chain's CDR3 is CASSQDPPAGGTDTQYF. CDR3 in DNA: TGTGCCAGCAGCCAAGACCCCCCCGCGGGAGGCACAGATACGCAGTATTTT.

V usage is TRBV7-9 and J usage is TRBJ2-1, with 9 bases matching TRBD1. V shed 5 bases, J shed 9 bases, and the junction held 11 bases outside the gene matches. CDR1 is SEHNR and CDR2 is FQNEAQ in the germline V gene (reference sequence). The CDR3 is made up of 15 amino acids. The DNA for the CDR3 is TGTGCCAGCAGCCAGAAAGGACAGGGGATGAGTGAGCAGTTCTTC. Encoded protein: CASSQKGQGMSEQFF.

On this clone: This specimen includes other DNA sequences encoding the same CDR3. The chain carries TRBV5-1 and TRBJ1-1, with D unclear. V lost 2 bases and J lost 1, with 6 bases in between. Germline V gene sequence: CDR1 SGHRS, CDR2 YFSETQ. This CDR3 region has 13 residues. CDR3 in DNA: TGCGCCAGCAGCTTCAGTGGGAACACTGAAGCTTTCTTT. This gives the protein CASSFSGNTEAFF.

CDR3 bases: TGTGCCAGCCGTACCCAAACTAGAAATGAGCAGTTCTTC. Encoded protein: CASRTQTRNEQFF. The rearrangement uses TRBV18 and TRBJ2-1, with D possibly TRBD2 on 5 matching bases. Germline assignment: CDR1 KGHSH and CDR2 LQKENI. The CDR3 is made up of 13 amino acids. V lost 8 bases and J lost 7, with 15 bases in between.

V is TRBV13 and J is TRBJ1-2, with D unresolved. Germline CDR1 PRHDT, CDR2 FYEKMQ (reference sequence). CDR3 size: 14 residues. Trimming pared 4 bases from V and 7 bases from J, leaving 16 bases between. Here the CDR3 DNA reads TGTGCCAGCAGCTCACTCACCTATCTGGGTGGCTACACCTTC. Amino acid sequence: CASSSLTYLGGYTF.

This clone was picked up one time. This sequence joins TRBV9 and TRBJ2-7, with TRBD1 identical over 8 bases. The CDR3 has 13 residues. Germline V gene sequence: CDR1 SGDLS, CDR2 YYNGEE. V dropped 5 bases and J dropped 3; count of bases not matched to a gene: 4. The chain's CDR3 is CASRTGQGYEQYF. Written as DNA, the CDR3 is TGTGCCAGCAGGACCGGACAGGGCTACGAGCAGTACTTC.

The V gene is TRBV11-2, the J gene TRBJ2-7; D assignment may be TRBD1 or TRBD2 (5 bases each). Germline CDR1 and CDR2: SGHAT and FQNNGV. CDR3 size: 15 residues. V dropped 0 bases and J dropped 6 bases, with 15 bases sitting between them. The CDR3 DNA follows: TGTGCCAGCAGCTTAGAAAGTGGGGGTAATAGCGAGCAGTACTTC. Its translation is CASSLESGGNSEQYF.

This clone was observed once. This chain uses TRBV13 with TRBJ2-5; possible D gene TRBD1, 5 bases. The CDR3 runs to 15 residues. Germline CDR1 PRHDT, CDR2 FYEKMQ (reference sequence). V lost 1 base and J 1 base, leaving 10 bases between the germline ends. The CDR3 nucleotides are TGTGCCAGCAGCTTAGCCCTCAGGGCCCAAGAGACCCAGTACTTC. Translated, it gives CASSLALRAQETQYF.

This rearrangement joins TRBV7-2 to TRBJ1-1; 8 nucleotides match TRBD1. The CDR3 loop spans 15 amino acids. Germline CDR1 is SGHTA and CDR2 is FQGNSA. The V gene end was trimmed by 1 base and the J gene end by 4 bases; junction bases not matched to a gene: 5. The DNA for the CDR3 is TGTGCCAGCAGCTTAGTTGGTACAGGGGGCACTGAAGCTTTCTTT. It is translated as CASSLVGTGGTEAFF.

This sequence joins TRBV19 and TRBJ1-4; D may be TRBD1 (6 bases). Germline V gene sequence: CDR1 LNHDA, CDR2 SQIVND (reference sequence). V dropped 8 bases and J dropped 8 bases, with 18 bases sitting between them. This CDR3 has 14 amino acids. CDR3 in amino acids: CASRHLNQGEKLFF. CDR3 sequence (DNA): TGTGCCAGTCGCCACTTAAACCAGGGGGAAAAACTGTTTTTT.

V usage is TRBV18 and J usage is TRBJ2-1, with TRBD2 matching over 11 bases. J gave up 4 bases and V 6 bases, and 5 bases lay outside the gene matches. In germline, CDR1 is KGHSH, CDR2 LQKENI. This CDR3 is built from 15 residues. The CDR3 DNA reads TGTGCCAGCTCTCAACTAGCGGGAGAGTACAATGAGCAGTTCTTC. Amino acids: CASSQLAGEYNEQFF.

The chain combines TRBV19 with TRBJ1-6, with 7 nucleotides matching TRBD1. Germline-derived CDR1 and CDR2 are LNHDA and SQIVND (reference sequence). The length of the CDR3 is 16 residues. The ends lost 3 bases at V and 7 bases at J; junction bases unmatched: 9. The CDR3 region has the DNA TGTGCCAGTAGTATCTCCCAGGGGGTGAACAATTCACCCCTCCACTTT. Translating gives CASSISQGVNNSPLHF.

This clone was seen only once. The rearrangement joins TRBV7-9 to TRBJ1-2, with 8 bases fitting TRBD1. Unmatched junction bases numbered 11, after V lost 5 bases and J lost 0 bases. Germline CDR1 and CDR2: SEHNR and FQNEAQ (reference sequence). CDR3 size: 17 residues. The CDR3 is CASSRGQGNIANYGYTF. In nucleotides, the CDR3 is TGTGCCAGCAGCCGAGGACAGGGCAATATAGCTAACTATGGCTACACCTTC.

The chain links TRBV9 to TRBJ2-7; 8 nucleotides line up with TRBD2. Germline V gene data show CDR1 as SGDLS and CDR2 as YYNGEE. This CDR3 spans 13 amino acids. V dropped 4 bases and J dropped 4; count of bases not matched to a gene: 4. The CDR3 reads CASSPGLGYEQYF. CDR3 nucleotides: TGTGCCAGCAGCCCGGGACTAGGATACGAGCAGTACTTC.

The rearrangement joins TRBV5-6 to TRBJ2-3; D unresolved. The CDR3 loop spans 17 amino acids. Deletions cut 2 bases from V and 6 bases from J, with 22 bases between. The V gene's germline CDR1 is SGHDT and CDR2 YYEEEE. The CDR3: CASSFNPAYTDGDTQYF. For the CDR3, the DNA is TGTGCCAGCAGCTTCAACCCGGCCTATACAGACGGTGATACGCAGTATTTT.

This clone has only a few counts. V is TRBV29-1 and J is TRBJ2-5; perhaps TRBD1 as D (6 bases). Germline CDR1 is SQVTM and CDR2 is ANQGSEA. The CDR3 covers 14 residues. With 5 bases removed from V and 5 bases from J, the gap between germline ends came to 18 bases. CDR3 sequence reads: CSVPIQGLGETQYF. The CDR3 DNA reads as TGCAGCGTTCCCATCCAGGGGTTAGGTGAGACCCAGTACTTC.

The gene calls are TRBV4-2 and TRBJ1-2; 7 nucleotides match TRBD1. The germline V gene has CDR1 LGHNA and CDR2 YNFKEQ. The CDR3 is 17 residues long. The V and J ends lost 1 base and 1 base, in that order; junction bases with no gene match: 9. DNA of the CDR3: TGTGCCAGCAGCCAAGTTTCGACAGGGACTTTTAACTATGGCTACACCTTC. Translation gives CASSQVSTGTFNYGYTF.

This sequence joins TRBV7-2 and TRBJ1-1, with D possibly TRBD1 on 6 matching bases. The germline gives CDR1 SGHTA, CDR2 FQGNSA. There are 14 residues in the CDR3. V lost 5 bases to trimming and J lost 1 base, with 11 bases between them. CDR3 protein: CASSDRGGNTEAFF. DNA of the CDR3: TGTGCCAGCAGCGACCGAGGGGGGAACACTGAAGCTTTCTTT.

As to this clone: Sequence at one end of the junction differs from germline and may be a read error. The genes are TRBV7-7 and TRBJ2-1, with 9 bases matching TRBD2. Germline-derived CDR1 and CDR2 are SSHAT and FNYEAQ (reference sequence). This CDR3 is 16 amino acids long. The CDR3 protein is CASSPQEAGGFNEQFF. Here the CDR3 DNA reads TGTGCTAGCAGCCCCCAGGAAGCGGGAGGTTTCAATGAGCAGTTCTTC.

The chain links TRBV27 to TRBJ1-1; 7 bases line up with TRBD1. Losses at the gene ends were 2 bases for V and 2 bases for J; bases not matched to a gene: 11. Germline values: CDR1 MNHEY, CDR2 SMNVEV (reference sequence). The CDR3 is 17 amino acids. CDR3 in amino acids: CASSLRVGQTINTEAFF. The DNA for the CDR3 is TGTGCCAGCAGTTTAAGGGTGGGACAGACGATAAACACTGAAGCTTTCTTT.

This clone was recorded a few times. The V call is TRBV29-1, the J call TRBJ2-7, with TRBD1 matching 7 bases. The length of the CDR3 is 13 residues. With V trimmed by 7 bases and J by 0 bases, 6 bases remained unmatched. Germline loops: CDR1 SQVTM, CDR2 ANQGSEA. The CDR3 here is CSASGQSSYEQYF. The CDR3 coding sequence is TGCAGCGCTTCGGGACAGAGCTCCTACGAGCAGTACTTC.

The chain recombines TRBV7-9 with TRBJ2-7; TRBD2 aligns across 9 bases. The CDR3 has 17 amino acids. V lost 5 bases, J lost 0 bases, and 11 bases stayed unmatched. Per the germline V gene, CDR1 is SEHNR and CDR2 is FQNEAQ (reference sequence). CDR3 coding DNA: TGTGCCAGCAGCCCTGGGGGAGCGGGAGGCTTCTCCTACGAGCAGTACTTC. Its protein product is CASSPGGAGGFSYEQYF. The full variable domain, its missing parts supplied by reference TRBV7-9 and TRBJ2-7, is DTGVSQNPRHKITKRGQNVTFRCDPISEHNRLYWYRQTLGQGPEFLTYFQNEAQLEKSRLLSDRFSAERPKGSFSTLEIQRTEQGDSAMYLCASSPGGAGGFSYEQYFGPGTRLTVT.

The chain uses TRBV18 and TRBJ2-2; D is unresolved. Trimming stripped 3 bases from V and 3 bases from J, with 8 bases between. This CDR3 contains 14 residues. In germline, CDR1 is KGHSH, CDR2 LQKENI. The CDR3 coding sequence is TGTGCCAGCTCACCCAACAGCGACACCGGGGAGCTGTTTTTT. Amino acids: CASSPNSDTGELFF.